This T cell receptor (beta chain) was identified during a study of cytomegalovirus exposure and HLA in healthy donors. Whole-study findings and limits: Most TCR sequences proved rare, with some public TCRs found in many donors. Under in vitro conditions, a few CMV-associated chains were confirmed as specific for CMV antigens.

The PCR used 60 Vbeta and 13 Jbeta primers. Data came from immunoSEQ multiplex PCR; TCRdb stores just in-frame clones and leaves some out. The table has 250,000 to 300,000 clones, just under 85% seen once. This clone was detected only once. Its antigen is unidentified. Germline CDR1 reads MDHEN; CDR2 reads SYDVKM. V gave up 6 bases and J gave up 11 bases, with 20 bases separating them. The CDR3 consists of 15 residues. Sequenced input: PBMCs. The TCR sequence derives from a middle-aged woman in good health and CMV-seropositive. The J gene is TRBJ1-6, the V gene TRBV28, with no clear D. The CDR3 protein is CASRLQRTIGTPLHF. CDR3 sequence (DNA): TGTGCCAGCAGACTACAAAGGACCATCGGGACACCCCTCCACTTT. The full variable domain, completed using reference TRBV28 and TRBJ1-6, is DVKVTQSSRYLVKRTGEKVFLECVQDMDHENMFWYRQDPGLGLRLIYFSYDVKMKEKGDIPEGYSVSREKKERFSLILESASTNQTSMYLCASRLQRTIGTPLHFGNGTRLTVT.